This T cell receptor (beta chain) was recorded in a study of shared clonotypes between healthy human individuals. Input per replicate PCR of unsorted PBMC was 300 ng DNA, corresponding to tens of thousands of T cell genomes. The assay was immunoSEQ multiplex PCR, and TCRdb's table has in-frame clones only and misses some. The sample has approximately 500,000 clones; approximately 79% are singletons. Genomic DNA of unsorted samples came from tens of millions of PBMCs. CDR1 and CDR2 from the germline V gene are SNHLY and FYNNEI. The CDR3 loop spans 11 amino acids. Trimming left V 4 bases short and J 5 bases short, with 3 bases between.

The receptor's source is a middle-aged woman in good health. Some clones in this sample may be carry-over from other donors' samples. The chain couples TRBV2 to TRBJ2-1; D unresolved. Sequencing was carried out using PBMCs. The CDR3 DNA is TGTGCCAGCAGTGTTCACAATGAGCAGTTCTTC. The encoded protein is CASSVHNEQFF.